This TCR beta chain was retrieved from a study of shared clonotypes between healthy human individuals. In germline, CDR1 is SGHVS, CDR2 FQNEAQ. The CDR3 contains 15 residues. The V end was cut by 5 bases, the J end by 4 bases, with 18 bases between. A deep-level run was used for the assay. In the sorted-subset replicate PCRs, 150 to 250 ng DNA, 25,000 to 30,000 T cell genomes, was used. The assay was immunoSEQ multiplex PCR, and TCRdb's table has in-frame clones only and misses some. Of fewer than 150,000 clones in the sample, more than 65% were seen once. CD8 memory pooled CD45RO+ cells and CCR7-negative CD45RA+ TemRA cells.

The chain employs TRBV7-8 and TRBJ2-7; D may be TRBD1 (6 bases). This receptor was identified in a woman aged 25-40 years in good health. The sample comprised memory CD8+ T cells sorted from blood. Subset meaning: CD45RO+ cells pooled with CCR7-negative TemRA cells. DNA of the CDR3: TGTGCCAGCAGCACCACACAGGGATCCGGGTACGAGCAGTACTTC. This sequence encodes CASSTTQGSGYEQYF.